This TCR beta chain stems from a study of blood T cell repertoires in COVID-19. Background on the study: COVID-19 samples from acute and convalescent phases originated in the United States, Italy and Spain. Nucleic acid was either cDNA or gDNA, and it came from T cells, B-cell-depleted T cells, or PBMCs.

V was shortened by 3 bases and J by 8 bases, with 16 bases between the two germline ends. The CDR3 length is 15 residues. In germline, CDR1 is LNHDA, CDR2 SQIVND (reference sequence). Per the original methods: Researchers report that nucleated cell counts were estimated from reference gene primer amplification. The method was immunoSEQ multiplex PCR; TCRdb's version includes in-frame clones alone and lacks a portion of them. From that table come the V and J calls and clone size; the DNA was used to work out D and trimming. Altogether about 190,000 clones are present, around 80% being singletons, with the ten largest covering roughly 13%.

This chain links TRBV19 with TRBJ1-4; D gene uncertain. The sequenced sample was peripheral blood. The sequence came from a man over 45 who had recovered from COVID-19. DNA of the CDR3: TGTGCCAGTAGTATCATTTGGTCGGGGAGGGAAAAACTGTTTTTT. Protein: CASSIIWSGREKLFF.